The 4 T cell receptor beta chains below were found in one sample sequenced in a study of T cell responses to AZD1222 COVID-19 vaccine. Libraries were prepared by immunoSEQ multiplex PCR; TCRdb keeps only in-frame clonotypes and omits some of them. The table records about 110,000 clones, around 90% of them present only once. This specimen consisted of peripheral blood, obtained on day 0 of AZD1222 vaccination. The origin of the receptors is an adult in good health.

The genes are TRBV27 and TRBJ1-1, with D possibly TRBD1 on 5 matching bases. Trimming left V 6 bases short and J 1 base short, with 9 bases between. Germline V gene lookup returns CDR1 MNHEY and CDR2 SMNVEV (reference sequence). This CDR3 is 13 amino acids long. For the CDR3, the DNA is TGTGCCAGCAGCGGGGGGACGAACACTGAAGCTTTCTTT. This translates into CASSGGTNTEAFF.

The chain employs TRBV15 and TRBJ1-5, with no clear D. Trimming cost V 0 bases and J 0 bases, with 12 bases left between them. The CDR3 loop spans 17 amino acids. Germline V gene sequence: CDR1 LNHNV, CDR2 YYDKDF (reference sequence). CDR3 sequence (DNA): TGTGCCACCAGCAGAGACAGGAACACTTATAGCAATCAGCCCCAGCATTTT. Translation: CATSRDRNTYSNQPQHF.

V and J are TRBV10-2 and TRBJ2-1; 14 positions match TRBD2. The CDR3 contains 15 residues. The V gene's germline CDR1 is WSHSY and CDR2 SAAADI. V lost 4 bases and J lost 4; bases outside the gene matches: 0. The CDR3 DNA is TGCGCCAGCAGTGGACTAGCGGGAGGGTACAATGAGCAGTTCTTC. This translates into CASSGLAGGYNEQFF.

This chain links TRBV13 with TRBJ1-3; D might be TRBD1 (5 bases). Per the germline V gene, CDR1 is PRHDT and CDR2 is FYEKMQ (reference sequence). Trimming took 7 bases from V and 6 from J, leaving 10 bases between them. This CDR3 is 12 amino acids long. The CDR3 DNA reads TGTGCCAGCACCCAAGGGGAAAACACCATATATTTT. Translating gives CASTQGENTIYF.